Here is one TCR beta chain with its context. The antigen is not known. The sample has other DNA sequences that encode this CDR3 too. This record belongs to a study of OX40 agonist ivuxolimab in advanced cancers. Study details: With a range of roughly 20 to 80, age averaged approximately 55 years, and around 80% were male. Study findings and constraints: At 0.1 to 3.0 mg/kg, CD4+ and CD8+ blood T cells expanded clonally by week 6.

Germline-derived CDR1 and CDR2 are KGHSH and LQKENI. V lost 3 bases to trimming and J lost 3 bases, with 3 bases between them. The CDR3 length is 11 residues. The data were produced by immunoSEQ multiplex PCR, yet TCRdb's version contains in-frame clones alone and is incomplete. The data contain 70,000 to 90,000 clones, about 89% of them seen just once; the ten biggest clones take up 0.3% to 0.45%. Any history of autoimmune disease or systemic immunosuppression disqualified patients. The V call is TRBV18, the J call TRBJ2-7; no reliable D call. The sequence was obtained from an adult with an advanced solid tumor such as melanoma, head and neck, liver or kidney cancer. The sample here was CD4+ or CD8+ T cells sorted from blood, taken in a trial of the OX40 agonist ivuxolimab. The CDR3 sequence: CASSPDYEQYF. CDR3 nucleotides: TGTGCCAGCTCACCGGACTACGAGCAGTACTTC.